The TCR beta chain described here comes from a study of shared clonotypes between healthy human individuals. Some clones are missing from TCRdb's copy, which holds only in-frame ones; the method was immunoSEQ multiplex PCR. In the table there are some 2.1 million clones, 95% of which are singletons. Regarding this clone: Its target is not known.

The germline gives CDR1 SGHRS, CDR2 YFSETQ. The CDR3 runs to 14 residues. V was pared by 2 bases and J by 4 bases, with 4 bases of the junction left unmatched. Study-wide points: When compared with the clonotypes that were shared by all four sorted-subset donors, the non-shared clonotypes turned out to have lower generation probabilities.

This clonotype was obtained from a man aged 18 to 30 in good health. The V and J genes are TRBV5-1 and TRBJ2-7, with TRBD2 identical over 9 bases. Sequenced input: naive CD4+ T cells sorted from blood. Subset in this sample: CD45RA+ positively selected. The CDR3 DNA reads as TGCGCCAGCAGCTTTGTGCGGGAGGGGTACGAGCAGTACTTC. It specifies CASSFVREGYEQYF.